Shown below are 9 T cell receptor beta chains from a single sample sequenced in a study of T cell changes during pregnancy in multiple sclerosis. Clones were sequenced by immunoSEQ multiplex PCR, and TCRdb holds only the in-frame ones, with some missing. Of under 95,000 clones listed, around 91% were seen once; the top ten hold around 1.7%. Material: peripheral blood, obtained after pregnancy. The receptor source for this set is a female donor in good health, enrolled as a control in a pregnancy study.

The genes are TRBV5-1 and TRBJ1-1; D unclear. This CDR3 spans 14 amino acids. Trimming removed 2 bases from V and 1 base from J, with 9 bases in between. CDR1 is SGHRS and CDR2 is YFSETQ in the germline V gene. The CDR3 reads CASSLGGRNTEAFF. The CDR3 DNA sequence: TGCGCCAGCAGCTTAGGCGGCAGGAACACTGAAGCTTTCTTT.

This clone was seen once. The CDR3 DNA reads TGTGCCAGCAGGCAGGGGGAGAACACTGAAGCTTTCTTT. Translation: CASRQGENTEAFF. J is TRBJ1-1 and V is TRBV6-1; 7 positions match TRBD1. The CDR3 totals 13 residues. J lost 1 base, V lost 6 bases, and 2 bases had no gene match. Germline V gene sequence: CDR1 MNHNS, CDR2 SASEGT.

The chain carries TRBV5-1 and TRBJ2-1; D is ambiguous. CDR3 length: 14 amino acids. From germline, CDR1 is SGHRS and CDR2 YFSETQ. Trimming shortened V by 2 bases and J by 4 bases, and 10 bases separated the two germline ends. CDR3 sequence reads: CASSLDAGYNEQFF. CDR3 sequence (DNA): TGCGCCAGCAGCTTAGACGCAGGTTACAATGAGCAGTTCTTC.

As for this clone: This CDR3 is also generated by other DNA sequences in the sample. The J gene is TRBJ1-5, the V gene TRBV6-1; 7 bases agree with TRBD1. Germline V gene sequence: CDR1 MNHNS, CDR2 SASEGT. The CDR3 totals 13 residues. After removal of 3 bases from V and 4 bases from J, the junction contained 0 bases not matched to a gene. The CDR3 is CASSDRGNQPQHF. The CDR3 nucleotides are TGTGCCAGCAGTGACAGGGGGAATCAGCCCCAGCATTTT.

The chain couples TRBV28 to TRBJ2-4; TRBD2 aligns across 7 bases. The CDR3 covers 13 residues. V shed 4 bases and J 7 bases; nucleotides not matched to a gene: 4. Per germline, CDR1 MDHEN and CDR2 SYDVKM. The CDR3 nucleotides read TGTGCCAGCAGTTGGGGGGGGGTTAACATTCAGTACTTC. This codes for CASSWGGVNIQYF.

This clone occurred once. CDR3 sequence (DNA): TGTGCCAGCAGCTGGCCGGGACAGGGGGGTGAAAAACTGTTTTTT. Amino acids: CASSWPGQGGEKLFF. The rearrangement joins TRBV7-9 to TRBJ1-4; 11 bases match TRBD1. CDR1 is SEHNR and CDR2 is FQNEAQ in the germline V gene (reference sequence). This CDR3 has 15 amino acids. J was trimmed by 7 bases and V by 4 bases; bases with no gene match: 5.

V usage is TRBV28 and J usage is TRBJ2-1; 8 nucleotides agree with TRBD2. V lost 3 bases, J lost 0 bases, and 1 base stayed unmatched. The CDR3 runs 15 residues. The germline V gene encodes CDR1 MDHEN and CDR2 SYDVKM. As DNA, the CDR3 is TGTGCCAGCAGTTTGGCGGGGGGCTCCTACAATGAGCAGTTCTTC. This gives the protein CASSLAGGSYNEQFF.

The CDR3 nucleotides are TGTGCCAGCTCACCCGTTGGCTCGAACACTGAAGCTTTCTTT. It is translated as CASSPVGSNTEAFF. The rearrangement joins TRBV18 to TRBJ1-1; D not resolved. Deletions cut 3 bases from V and 1 base from J, with 9 bases between. The germline gives CDR1 KGHSH, CDR2 LQKENI. There are 14 residues in the CDR3.

The chain carries TRBV5-1 and TRBJ2-1; no clear D gene. The length of the CDR3 is 13 residues. Trimming cost V 0 bases and J 4 bases, with 5 bases left between them. Per germline, CDR1 SGHRS and CDR2 YFSETQ. The CDR3 loop is CASSLGAYNEQFF. DNA of the CDR3: TGCGCCAGCAGCTTGGGGGCGTACAATGAGCAGTTCTTC.